The present T cell receptor (beta chain) was sequenced within a study of siplizumab effects on memory and regulatory T cells. This clone was counted a single time. Per sample, 95,000 to 100,000 TCR templates were assayed. Sequencing used immunoSEQ multiplex PCR; TCRdb keeps in-frame clones, though not all of them. This table holds around 100,000 clones, approximately 91% found once. The receptor's source is a human donor in good health. Input material: CD4+ T cells sorted from blood.

The CDR3 sequence: CASSLEPGGKETQYF. CDR3 DNA: TGTGCCAGCAGCTTAGAACCCGGGGGGAAAGAGACCCAGTACTTC. This chain joins TRBV7-8 and TRBJ2-5; 7 nucleotides line up with TRBD2. There are 15 residues in the CDR3. In germline, CDR1 is SGHVS, CDR2 FQNEAQ. The ends lost 1 base at V and 3 bases at J; junction bases unmatched: 5.